A selection of T cell receptor beta chains follows, all from one sample in a study of T-cell reconstitution after alpha-beta-depleted transplantation in children. TCRdb called the PCR reads again in MiXCR, with one record for every CDR3 protein. This table holds approximately 220,000 distinct CDR3 sequences, over 15% found once. The material sequenced was PBMCs, mostly from graft donor cells, taken 360 days after TCRalphabeta/CD19-depleted stem cell transplant. Receptors originate from a male patient aged 2-15 years who had a stem cell transplant for acute lymphoblastic leukemia, so the T cells may come from the graft donor. Both conserved end residues are part of each CDR3. The D gene is left open where the match is weak. Only part of the rows carry a size: once, few, many, or a class if the clone is expanded.

abundance: .
v_gene: TRBV25-1
j_gene: TRBJ2-4
d_gene: TRBD1
CDR3nt: TGTGCCAGCAGCCCTCCGGGACAGGGAATCGTGGGAGCCAAAAACATTCAGTACTTC
CDR3aa: CASSPPGQGIVGAKNIQYF

abundance: .
v_gene: TRBV5-1
j_gene: TRBJ2-2
d_gene: .
CDR3nt: TGCGCCAGCAGCTTGGGTGTAGGGGAGCTGTTTTTT
CDR3aa: CASSLGVGELFF

abundance: medium-sized
v_gene: TRBV7-9
j_gene: TRBJ2-1
d_gene: .
CDR3nt: TGTGCCAGCAGCTCCACAAACGGACTGGGATTCCACAATGAGCAGTTCTTC
CDR3aa: CASSSTNGLGFHNEQFF

abundance: .
v_gene: TRBV12-3/TRBV12-4
j_gene: TRBJ2-1
d_gene: TRBD2
CDR3nt: TGTGCCAGCGGGGGGCTAGCGGGTCCCTTCTCCTACAATGAGCAGTTCTTC
CDR3aa: CASGGLAGPFSYNEQFF

abundance: few
v_gene: TRBV12-3/TRBV12-4
j_gene: TRBJ2-5
d_gene: TRBD1
CDR3nt: TGTGCCAGCCGCAGGGCAGGGGGAAGGTTGGGAGAGACCCAGTACTTC
CDR3aa: CASRRAGGRLGETQYF

abundance: many
v_gene: TRBV28
j_gene: TRBJ2-3
d_gene: TRBD2
CDR3nt: TGTGCCAGCAGTTCGGGACTAGCGGCCACGGGTCCTCCGCAGTATTTT
CDR3aa: CASSSGLAATGPPQYF

abundance: few
v_gene: TRBV7-9
j_gene: TRBJ2-2
d_gene: .
CDR3nt: TGTGCCAGCAGCTTAGGACAGCCGGACACCGGGGAGCTGTTTTTT
CDR3aa: CASSLGQPDTGELFF

abundance: few
v_gene: TRBV11-2
j_gene: TRBJ1-1
d_gene: .
CDR3nt: TGTGCCAGCTCTGGACTTACTGGGAACACTGAAGCTTTCTTT
CDR3aa: CASSGLTGNTEAFF

abundance: few
v_gene: TRBV6-1
j_gene: TRBJ2-7
d_gene: .
CDR3nt: TGTGCCAGCAGAGTCGGCGGAGGGGCCTACGAGCAGTACTTC
CDR3aa: CASRVGGGAYEQYF

abundance: few
v_gene: TRBV5-1
j_gene: TRBJ1-5
d_gene: .
CDR3nt: TGCGCCAGCAGCTTGGATGGCTCCCGGCGGCCCCAGCATTTT
CDR3aa: CASSLDGSRRPQHF

abundance: .
v_gene: TRBV12-3/TRBV12-4
j_gene: TRBJ2-5
d_gene: .
CDR3nt: TGTGCCAGCAGTTTAGGGGGCGGCCAAGAGGGAGAGACCCAGTACTTC
CDR3aa: CASSLGGGQEGETQYF

abundance: few
v_gene: TRBV12-3/TRBV12-4
j_gene: TRBJ2-1
d_gene: TRBD2
CDR3nt: TGTGCCAGCAGTGGCCTAGCGGGGGATGTTTACAATGAGCAGTTCTTC
CDR3aa: CASSGLAGDVYNEQFF

abundance: .
v_gene: TRBV29-1
j_gene: TRBJ1-1
d_gene: .
CDR3nt: TGCAGCGTTGCGAAGTACGGCACTGAAGCTTTCTTT
CDR3aa: CSVAKYGTEAFF

abundance: .
v_gene: TRBV5-5
j_gene: TRBJ2-5
d_gene: .
CDR3nt: TGTGCCAGCAGTAACGAGGATGCAGGGCACGAGACCCAGTACTTC
CDR3aa: CASSNEDAGHETQYF

abundance: few
v_gene: TRBV10-3
j_gene: TRBJ2-7
d_gene: .
CDR3nt: TGTGCCATCAGTGATATTGGGGAGATCTACGAGCAGTACTTC
CDR3aa: CAISDIGEIYEQYF

abundance: few
v_gene: TRBV25-1
j_gene: TRBJ1-5
d_gene: .
CDR3nt: TGTGCCAGCAGTGTTTCGGGACTTAGCAATCAGCCCCAGCATTTT
CDR3aa: CASSVSGLSNQPQHF

abundance: .
v_gene: TRBV4-1
j_gene: TRBJ2-5
d_gene: .
CDR3nt: TGCGCCAGCAGCCGAGATGACGGACACCAAGAGACCCAGTACTTC
CDR3aa: CASSRDDGHQETQYF

abundance: few
v_gene: TRBV19
j_gene: TRBJ2-1
d_gene: .
CDR3nt: TGTGCCAGTAGTATAAACAGCCGCTCCTACAATGAGCAGTTCTTC
CDR3aa: CASSINSRSYNEQFF

abundance: few
v_gene: TRBV5-1
j_gene: TRBJ2-1
d_gene: .
CDR3nt: TGCGCCAGCGGCTTCCGACAGCGCCCAATGATCAATGAGCAGTTCTTC
CDR3aa: CASGFRQRPMINEQFF

abundance: few
v_gene: TRBV7-9
j_gene: TRBJ2-3
d_gene: .
CDR3nt: TGTGCCAGCAGCTTAGTGTCCCGGCGCTCTGCGGATACGCAGTATTTT
CDR3aa: CASSLVSRRSADTQYF

abundance: .
v_gene: TRBV20-1
j_gene: TRBJ2-2
d_gene: TRBD1
CDR3nt: TGCAGTGCTAGAGTACCGCCAGGGGGCGGGGAGCTGTTTTTT
CDR3aa: CSARVPPGGGELFF

abundance: .
v_gene: TRBV4-3
j_gene: TRBJ1-2
d_gene: TRBD1
CDR3nt: TGCGCCAGCAGCCAAGCTTTTGTTCCACAGGGGGACTATGGCTACACCTTC
CDR3aa: CASSQAFVPQGDYGYTF